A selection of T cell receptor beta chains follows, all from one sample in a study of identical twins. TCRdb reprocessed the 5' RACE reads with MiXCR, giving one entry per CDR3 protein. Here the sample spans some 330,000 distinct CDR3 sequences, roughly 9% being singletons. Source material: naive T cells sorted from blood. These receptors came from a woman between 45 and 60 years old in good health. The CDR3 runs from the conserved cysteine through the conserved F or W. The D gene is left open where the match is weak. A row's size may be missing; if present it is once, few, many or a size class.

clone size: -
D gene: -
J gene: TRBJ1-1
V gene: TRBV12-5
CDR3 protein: CASKPPGGHTEAFF
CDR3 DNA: TGTGCTAGTAAGCCCCCGGGTGGGCACACTGAAGCTTTCTTT

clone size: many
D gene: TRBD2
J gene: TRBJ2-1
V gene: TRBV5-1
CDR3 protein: CASSRTSGYNEQFF
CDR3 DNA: TGCGCCAGCAGCAGGACTAGCGGGTACAATGAGCAGTTCTTC

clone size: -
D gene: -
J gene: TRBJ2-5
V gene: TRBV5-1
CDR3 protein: CASSLVGISGETQYF
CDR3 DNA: TGCGCCAGCAGCTTGGTTGGTATCTCAGGCGAGACCCAGTACTTC

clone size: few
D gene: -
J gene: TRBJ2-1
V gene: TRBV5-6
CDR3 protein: CASSLGSGHNEQFF
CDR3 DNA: TGTGCCAGCAGCTTGGGGTCCGGGCACAATGAGCAGTTCTTC

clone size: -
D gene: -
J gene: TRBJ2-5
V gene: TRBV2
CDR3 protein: CASTGTKQETQYF
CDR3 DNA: TGTGCCAGCACCGGGACAAAACAAGAGACCCAGTACTTC

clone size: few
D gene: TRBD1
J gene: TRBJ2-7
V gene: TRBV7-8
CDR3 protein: CASSLGQDRGLGEQYF
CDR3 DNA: TGTGCCAGCAGCTTAGGGCAGGACAGGGGGCTAGGCGAGCAGTACTTC

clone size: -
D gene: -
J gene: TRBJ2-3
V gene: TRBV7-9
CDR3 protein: CASSLYAGPDTQYF
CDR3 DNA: TGTGCCAGCAGCTTATATGCGGGACCAGATACGCAGTATTTT

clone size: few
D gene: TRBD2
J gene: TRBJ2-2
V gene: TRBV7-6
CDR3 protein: CASSLLASGSTGELFF
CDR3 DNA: TGTGCCAGCAGCTTACTTGCTAGCGGGAGTACCGGGGAGCTGTTTTTT

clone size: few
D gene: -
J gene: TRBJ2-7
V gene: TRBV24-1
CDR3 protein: CATSDGTGFSEQYF
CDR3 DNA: TGTGCCACCAGTGACGGGACCGGTTTCTCCGAGCAGTACTTC

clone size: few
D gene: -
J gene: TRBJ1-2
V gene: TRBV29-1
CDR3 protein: CSVEKPGIYGYTF
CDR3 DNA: TGCAGCGTTGAGAAGCCAGGGATCTATGGCTACACCTTC

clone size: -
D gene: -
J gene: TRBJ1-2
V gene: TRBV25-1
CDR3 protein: CASTEGGYGYTF
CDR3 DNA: TGTGCCAGTACCGAGGGTGGCTATGGCTACACCTTC

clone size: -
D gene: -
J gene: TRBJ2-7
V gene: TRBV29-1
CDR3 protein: CSVVPGSYGEQYF
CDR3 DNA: TGCAGCGTTGTGCCCGGCAGTTATGGCGAGCAGTACTTC

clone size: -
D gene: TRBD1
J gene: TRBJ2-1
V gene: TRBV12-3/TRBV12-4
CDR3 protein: CASSLVRGRGEQFF
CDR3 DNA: TGTGCCAGCAGTTTGGTCAGGGGGCGCGGTGAGCAGTTCTTC

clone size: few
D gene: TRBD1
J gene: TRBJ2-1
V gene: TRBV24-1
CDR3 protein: CATSDFNRGVYNEQFF
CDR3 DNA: TGTGCCACCAGTGATTTTAACAGGGGGGTTTACAATGAGCAGTTCTTC

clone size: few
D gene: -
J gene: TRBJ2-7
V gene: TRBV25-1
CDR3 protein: CASSDDPYEQYF
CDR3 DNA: TGTGCCAGCAGCGATGACCCCTACGAGCAGTACTTC

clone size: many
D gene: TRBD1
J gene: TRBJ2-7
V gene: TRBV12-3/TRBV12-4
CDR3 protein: CASSDPGQVKDEQYF
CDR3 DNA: TGTGCCAGCAGTGACCCGGGACAGGTCAAGGACGAGCAGTACTTC

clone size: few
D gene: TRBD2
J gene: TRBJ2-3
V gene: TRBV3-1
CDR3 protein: CASSQSASGPRGTQYF
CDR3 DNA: TGTGCCAGCAGCCAATCGGCTAGCGGGCCACGGGGCACGCAGTATTTT

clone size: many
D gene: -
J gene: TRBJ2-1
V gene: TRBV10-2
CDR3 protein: CASSDLGDSYNEQFF
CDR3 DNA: TGCGCCAGCAGTGATTTGGGGGATTCCTACAATGAGCAGTTCTTC

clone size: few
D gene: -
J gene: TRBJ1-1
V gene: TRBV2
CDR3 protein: CASSEEDHTEAFF
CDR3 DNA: TGTGCCAGCAGTGAAGAGGACCACACTGAAGCTTTCTTT

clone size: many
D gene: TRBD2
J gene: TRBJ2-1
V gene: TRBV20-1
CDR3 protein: CSAGLEFYNEQFF
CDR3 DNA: TGCAGTGCCGGACTAGAGTTCTACAATGAGCAGTTCTTC

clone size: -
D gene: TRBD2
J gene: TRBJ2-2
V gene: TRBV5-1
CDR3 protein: CASSSGLAGGGELFF
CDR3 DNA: TGCGCCAGCAGCTCCGGACTAGCGGGAGGGGGGGAGCTGTTTTTT

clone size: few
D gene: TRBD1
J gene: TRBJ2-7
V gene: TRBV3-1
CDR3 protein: CASSLYRGREQYF
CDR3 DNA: TGTGCCAGCAGCCTATACAGGGGCCGGGAGCAGTACTTC

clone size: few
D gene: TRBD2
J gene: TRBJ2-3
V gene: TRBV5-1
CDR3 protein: CASSLERGDTDTQYF
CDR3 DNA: TGCGCCAGCAGCTTGGAGCGGGGGGACACAGATACGCAGTATTTT

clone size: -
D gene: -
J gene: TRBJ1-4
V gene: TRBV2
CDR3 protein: CASSEAGGELFF
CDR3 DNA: TGTGCCAGCAGTGAAGCTGGGGGGGAACTGTTTTTT

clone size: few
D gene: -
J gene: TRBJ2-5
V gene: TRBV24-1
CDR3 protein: CATSSRIRGTQYF
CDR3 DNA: TGTGCCACCAGTAGCAGAATTCGGGGGACCCAGTACTTC

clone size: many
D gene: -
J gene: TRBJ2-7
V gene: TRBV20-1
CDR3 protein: CSASEGIVYEQYF
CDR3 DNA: TGCAGTGCTAGCGAGGGGATTGTATACGAGCAGTACTTC

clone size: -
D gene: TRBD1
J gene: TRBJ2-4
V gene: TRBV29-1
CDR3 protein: CSVCPGQGSNIQYF
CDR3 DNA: TGCAGCGTTTGTCCGGGACAGGGTTCGAACATTCAGTACTTC

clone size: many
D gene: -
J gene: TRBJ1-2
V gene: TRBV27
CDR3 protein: CASSLGAGPVYGYTF
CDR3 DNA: TGTGCCAGCAGTTTAGGGGCGGGTCCTGTCTATGGCTACACCTTC

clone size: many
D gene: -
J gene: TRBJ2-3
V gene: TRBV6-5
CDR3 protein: CASSYGWVGDTQYF
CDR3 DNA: TGTGCCAGCAGTTACGGATGGGTCGGGGATACGCAGTATTTT

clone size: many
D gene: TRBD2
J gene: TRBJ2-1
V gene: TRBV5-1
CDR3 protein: CASSLDGAGFEQFF
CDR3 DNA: TGCGCCAGCAGCTTGGATGGAGCGGGATTTGAGCAGTTCTTC

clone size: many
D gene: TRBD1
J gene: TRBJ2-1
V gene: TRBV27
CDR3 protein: CASSSRQGDVGNEQFF
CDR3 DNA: TGTGCCAGCAGTTCGCGACAGGGGGATGTTGGGAATGAGCAGTTCTTC

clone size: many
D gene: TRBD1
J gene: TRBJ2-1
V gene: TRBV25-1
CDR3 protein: CASSGTGGLYNEQFF
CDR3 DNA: TGTGCCAGCAGTGGGACAGGGGGCTTGTACAATGAGCAGTTCTTC

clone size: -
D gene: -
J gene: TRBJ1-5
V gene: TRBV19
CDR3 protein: CASSLGYHNQPQHF
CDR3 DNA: TGTGCCAGTAGTCTAGGGTATCACAATCAGCCCCAGCATTTT

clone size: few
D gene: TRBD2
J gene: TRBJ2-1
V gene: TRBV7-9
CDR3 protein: CASSTGLAGVPYNEQFF
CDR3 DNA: TGTGCCAGCAGCACCGGACTAGCGGGAGTTCCCTACAATGAGCAGTTCTTC

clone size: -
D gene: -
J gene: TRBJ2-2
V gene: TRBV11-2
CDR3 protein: CASSFLGTGELFF
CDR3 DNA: TGTGCCAGCAGCTTTCTCGGGACCGGGGAGCTGTTTTTT

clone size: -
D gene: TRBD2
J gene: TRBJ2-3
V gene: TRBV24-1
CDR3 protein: CATSEPLAGTTPDTQYF
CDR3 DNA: TGTGCCACCAGTGAACCCCTGGCCGGGACTACCCCAGATACGCAGTATTTT

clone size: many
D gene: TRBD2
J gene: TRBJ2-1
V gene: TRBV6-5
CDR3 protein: CASSYSILLAGDSEQFF
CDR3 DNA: TGTGCCAGCAGTTACTCGATACTACTAGCGGGAGATAGTGAGCAGTTCTTC

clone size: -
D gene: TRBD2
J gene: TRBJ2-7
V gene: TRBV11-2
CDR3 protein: CASSSTGTSFYEQYF
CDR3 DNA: TGTGCCAGCAGCAGCACCGGGACTAGCTTCTACGAGCAGTACTTC

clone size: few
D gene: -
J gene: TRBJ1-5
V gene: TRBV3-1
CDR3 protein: CASSPERNNQPQHF
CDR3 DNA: TGTGCCAGCAGCCCAGAAAGAAACAATCAGCCCCAGCATTTT

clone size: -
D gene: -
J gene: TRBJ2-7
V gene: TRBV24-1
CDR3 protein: CATSASFGGKWEQYF
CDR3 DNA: TGTGCCACCAGTGCATCCTTCGGTGGGAAATGGGAGCAGTACTTC

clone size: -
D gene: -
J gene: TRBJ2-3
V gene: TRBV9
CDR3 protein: CASSVGTQSDTQYF
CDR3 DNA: TGTGCCAGCAGCGTTGGGACCCAGTCAGATACGCAGTATTTT